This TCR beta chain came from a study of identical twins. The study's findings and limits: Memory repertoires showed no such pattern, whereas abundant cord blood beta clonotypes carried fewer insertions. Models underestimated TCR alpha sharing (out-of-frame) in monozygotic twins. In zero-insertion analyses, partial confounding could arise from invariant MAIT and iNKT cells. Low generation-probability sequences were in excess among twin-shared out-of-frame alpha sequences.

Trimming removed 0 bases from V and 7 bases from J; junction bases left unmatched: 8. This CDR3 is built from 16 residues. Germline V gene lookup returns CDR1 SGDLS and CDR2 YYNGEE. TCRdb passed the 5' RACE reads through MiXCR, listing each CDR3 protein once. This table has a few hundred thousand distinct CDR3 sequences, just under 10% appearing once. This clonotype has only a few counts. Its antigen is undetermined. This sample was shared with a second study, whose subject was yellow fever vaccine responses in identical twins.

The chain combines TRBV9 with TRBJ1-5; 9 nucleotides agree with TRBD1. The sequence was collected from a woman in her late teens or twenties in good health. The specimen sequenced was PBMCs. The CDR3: CASSVGDTGGPQPQHF. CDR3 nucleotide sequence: TGTGCCAGCAGCGTAGGGGATACAGGGGGCCCGCAGCCCCAGCATTTT.